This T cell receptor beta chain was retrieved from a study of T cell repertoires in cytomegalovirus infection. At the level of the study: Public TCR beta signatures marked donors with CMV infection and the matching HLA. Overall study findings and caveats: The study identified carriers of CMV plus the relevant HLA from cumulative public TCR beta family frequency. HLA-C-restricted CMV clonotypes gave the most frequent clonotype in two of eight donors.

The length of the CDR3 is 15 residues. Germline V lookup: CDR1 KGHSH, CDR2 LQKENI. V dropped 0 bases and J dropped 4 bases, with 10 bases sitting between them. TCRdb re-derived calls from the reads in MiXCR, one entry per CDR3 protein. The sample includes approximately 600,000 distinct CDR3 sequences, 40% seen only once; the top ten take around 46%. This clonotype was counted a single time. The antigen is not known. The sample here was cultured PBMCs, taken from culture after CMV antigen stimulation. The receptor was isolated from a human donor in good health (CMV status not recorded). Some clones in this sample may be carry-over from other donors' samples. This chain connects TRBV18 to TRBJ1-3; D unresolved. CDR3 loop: CASSPPGRFGNTIYF. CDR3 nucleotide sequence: TGTGCCAGCTCACCACCTGGCCGATTCGGAAACACCATATATTTT.